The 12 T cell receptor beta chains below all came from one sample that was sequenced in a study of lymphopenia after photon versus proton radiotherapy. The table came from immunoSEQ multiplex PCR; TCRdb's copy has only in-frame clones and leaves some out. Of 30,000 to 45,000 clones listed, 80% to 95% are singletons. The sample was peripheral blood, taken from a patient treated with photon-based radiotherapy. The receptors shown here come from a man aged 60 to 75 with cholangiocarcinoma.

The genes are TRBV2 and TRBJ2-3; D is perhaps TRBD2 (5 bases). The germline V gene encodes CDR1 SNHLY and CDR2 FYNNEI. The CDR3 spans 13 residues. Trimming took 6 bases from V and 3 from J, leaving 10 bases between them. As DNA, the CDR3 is TGTGCCAGCAGCTTCGGGGAAACAGATACGCAGTATTTT. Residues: CASSFGETDTQYF.

The CDR3 here is CASSLGSAANTGELFF. In DNA form, the CDR3 reads TGTGCCAGCAGCTTGGGTTCGGCAGCTAACACCGGGGAGCTGTTTTTT. The rearrangement joins TRBV5-4 to TRBJ2-2; no firm D call. The CDR3 spans 16 residues. Germline-derived CDR1 and CDR2 are SGHNT and YYREEE (reference sequence). V was cut by 0 bases and J by 2 bases, with 11 bases left in between.

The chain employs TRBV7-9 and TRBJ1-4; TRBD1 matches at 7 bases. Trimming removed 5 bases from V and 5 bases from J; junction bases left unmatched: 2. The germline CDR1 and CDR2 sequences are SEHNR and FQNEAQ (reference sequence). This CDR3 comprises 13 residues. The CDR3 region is CASSAGQNEKLFF. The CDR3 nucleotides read TGTGCCAGCAGCGCGGGACAGAATGAAAAACTGTTTTTT.

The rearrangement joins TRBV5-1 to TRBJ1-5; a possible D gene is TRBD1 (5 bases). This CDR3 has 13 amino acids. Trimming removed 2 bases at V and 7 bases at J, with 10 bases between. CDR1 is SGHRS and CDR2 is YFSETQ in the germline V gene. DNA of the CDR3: TGCGCCAGCAGCTTTGGAGGGGAGCAGCCCCAGCATTTT. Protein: CASSFGGEQPQHF.

CDR3 amino acids: CASSPELEQPQHF. The CDR3 DNA reads TGTGCCAGCTCACCGGAGTTAGAACAGCCCCAGCATTTT. The rearrangement links TRBV18 to TRBJ1-5, with D hard to call. Trimming took off 3 bases at V and 7 bases at J, with 10 bases between the two ends. This CDR3 comprises 13 residues. The germline CDR1 and CDR2 sequences are KGHSH and LQKENI. The variable domain in full, completed from reference TRBV18 and TRBJ1-5, reads NAGVMQNPRHLVRRRGQEARLRCSPMKGHSHVYWYRQLPEEGLKFMVYLQKENIIDESGMPKERFSAEFPKEGPSILRIQQVVRGDSAAYFCASSPELEQPQHFGDGTRLSIL.

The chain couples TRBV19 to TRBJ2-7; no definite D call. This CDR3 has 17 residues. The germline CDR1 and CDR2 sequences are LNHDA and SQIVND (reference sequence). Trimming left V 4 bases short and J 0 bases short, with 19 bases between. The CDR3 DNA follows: TGTGCCAGTAGTAGAAACCATGACCCGAGGAGCTCCTACGAGCAGTACTTC. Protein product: CASSRNHDPRSSYEQYF.

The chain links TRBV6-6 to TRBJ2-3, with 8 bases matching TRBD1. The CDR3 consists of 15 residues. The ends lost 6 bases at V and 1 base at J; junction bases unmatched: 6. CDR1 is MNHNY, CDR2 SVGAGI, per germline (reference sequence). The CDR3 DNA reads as TGTGCCAGCAGGCGGACAGGGCGGGGCACAGATACGCAGTATTTT. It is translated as CASRRTGRGTDTQYF.

The CDR3, as DNA: TGCAGCGCCTTTCTAGCGGGTGTCTACGAGCAGTACTTC. It codes for CSAFLAGVYEQYF. V and J are TRBV29-1 and TRBJ2-7; TRBD2 agrees at 8 bases. In germline, CDR1 is SQVTM, CDR2 ANQGSEA. The ends lost 7 bases at V and 3 bases at J; junction bases unmatched: 8. The CDR3 contains 13 residues.

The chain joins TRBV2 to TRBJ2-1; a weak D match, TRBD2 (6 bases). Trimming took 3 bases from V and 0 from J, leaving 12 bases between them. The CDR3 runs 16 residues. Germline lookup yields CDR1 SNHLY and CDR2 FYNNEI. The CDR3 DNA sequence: TGTGCCAGCAGTGAGTCGGGGCGGGACTCCTACAATGAGCAGTTCTTC. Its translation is CASSESGRDSYNEQFF.

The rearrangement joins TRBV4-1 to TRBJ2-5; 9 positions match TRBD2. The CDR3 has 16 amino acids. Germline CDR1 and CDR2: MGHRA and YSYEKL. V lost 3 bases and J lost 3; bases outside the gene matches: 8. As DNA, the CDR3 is TGCGCCAGCAGCCACCCCGCGACTAGCGGAGAAGAGACCCAGTACTTC. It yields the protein CASSHPATSGEETQYF.

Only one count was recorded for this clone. CDR3 in amino acids: CSVARGDGYTF. Here the CDR3 DNA reads TGCAGCGTTGCCAGGGGGGATGGCTACACCTTC. The chain couples TRBV29-1 to TRBJ1-2; 7 bases fit TRBD1. The CDR3 consists of 11 residues. Germline loops: CDR1 SQVTM, CDR2 ANQGSEA. Losses at the gene ends were 4 bases for V and 6 bases for J; bases not matched to a gene: 2.

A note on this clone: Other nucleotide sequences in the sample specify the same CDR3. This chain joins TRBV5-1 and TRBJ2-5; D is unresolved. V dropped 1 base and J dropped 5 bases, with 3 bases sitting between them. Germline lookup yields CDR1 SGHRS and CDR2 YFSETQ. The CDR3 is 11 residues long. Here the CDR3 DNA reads TGCGCCAGCAGCTTGCTGGAGACCCAGTACTTC. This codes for CASSLLETQYF.